This T cell receptor (beta chain) came from a study of chemoradiotherapy in HPV16-positive cancers. V lost 6 bases to trimming and J lost 5 bases, with 19 bases between them. The CDR3 is 16 amino acids. CDR1 is SGHVS and CDR2 is FQNEAQ in the germline V gene. Using immunoSEQ multiplex PCR, the repertoire was profiled, and TCRdb retains in-frame clones only, with some absent. Seen here are thousands of clones, over 65% observed once, and the top ten hold approximately 30%. The origin of this receptor is a human donor with HPV-associated anogenital cancer. Sampling was performed from a patient who underwent chemoradiotherapy. V is TRBV7-8 and J is TRBJ1-4; D remains unclear. CDR3 nucleotides: TGTGCCAGCAGACAAACCTCCGGGCTTGGGAATGAAAAACTGTTTTTT. Amino acids: CASRQTSGLGNEKLFF.